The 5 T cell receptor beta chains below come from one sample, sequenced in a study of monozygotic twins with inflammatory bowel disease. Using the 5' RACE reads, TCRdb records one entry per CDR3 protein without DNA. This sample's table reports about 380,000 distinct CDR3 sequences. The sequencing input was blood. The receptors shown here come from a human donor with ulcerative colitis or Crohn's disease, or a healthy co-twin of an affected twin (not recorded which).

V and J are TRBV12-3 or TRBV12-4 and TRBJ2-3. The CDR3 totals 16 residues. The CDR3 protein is CASSLTVVTRTDTQYF.

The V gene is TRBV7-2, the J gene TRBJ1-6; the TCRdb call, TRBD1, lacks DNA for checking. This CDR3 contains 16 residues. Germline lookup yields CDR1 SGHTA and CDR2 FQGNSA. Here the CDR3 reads CASSLGWQGSNSPLHF.

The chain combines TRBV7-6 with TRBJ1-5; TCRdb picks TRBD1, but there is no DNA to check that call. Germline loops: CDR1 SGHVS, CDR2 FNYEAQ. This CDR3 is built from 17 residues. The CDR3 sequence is CASSLNEGQPPVMPQHF.

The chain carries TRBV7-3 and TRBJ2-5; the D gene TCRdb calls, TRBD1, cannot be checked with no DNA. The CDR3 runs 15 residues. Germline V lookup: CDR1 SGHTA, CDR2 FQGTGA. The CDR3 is CASSAGQGEWETQYF.

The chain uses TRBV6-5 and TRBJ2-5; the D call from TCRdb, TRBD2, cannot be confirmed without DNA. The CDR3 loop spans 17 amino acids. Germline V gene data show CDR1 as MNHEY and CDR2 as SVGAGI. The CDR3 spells CASSYSWFGGGLETQYF.